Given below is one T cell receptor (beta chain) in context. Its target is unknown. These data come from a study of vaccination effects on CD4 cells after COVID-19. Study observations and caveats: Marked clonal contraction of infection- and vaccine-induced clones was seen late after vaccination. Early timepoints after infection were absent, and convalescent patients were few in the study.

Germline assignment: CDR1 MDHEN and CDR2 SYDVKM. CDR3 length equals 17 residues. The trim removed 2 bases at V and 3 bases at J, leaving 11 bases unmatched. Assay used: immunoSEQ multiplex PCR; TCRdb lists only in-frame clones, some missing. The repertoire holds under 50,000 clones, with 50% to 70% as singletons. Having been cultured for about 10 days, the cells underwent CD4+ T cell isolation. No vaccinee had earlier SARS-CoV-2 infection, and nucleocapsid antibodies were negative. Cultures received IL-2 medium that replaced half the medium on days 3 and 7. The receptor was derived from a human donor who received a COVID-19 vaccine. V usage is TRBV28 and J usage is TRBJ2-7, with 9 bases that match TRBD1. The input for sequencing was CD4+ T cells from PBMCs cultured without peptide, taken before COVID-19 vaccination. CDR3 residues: CASSLTGGISGIYEQYF. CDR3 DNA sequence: TGTGCCAGCAGTTTAACAGGGGGCATTTCTGGCATCTACGAGCAGTACTTC.